This TCR beta chain is drawn from a study of Ad26.COV2.S vaccination and SARS-CoV-2 variants. As for the study in general: Of the COV1001 trial arms, the Ad26.COV2.S arm included the donor. Doses of Ad26.COV2.S were injected into muscle once or twice, 56 days apart. Study outcomes and limitations: Individuals receiving vaccine had higher spike-specific TCR breadth than placebo recipients did.

This CDR3 is 15 amino acids long. After removal of 0 bases from V and 6 bases from J, the junction contained 5 bases not matched to a gene. Looked up from germline, CDR1 is SGDLS and CDR2 is YYNGEE. As regards this clone: Its matching antigen is unknown.

Sample treatment: 19 received Ad26.COV2.S at low or high dose, single or two shots; five or six received placebo; per-sample allocation not given. Sampling was done on day 63 after the first vaccine or placebo injection. As its vector, the vaccine had Ad26, which expressed Wuhan-strain SARS-CoV-2 spike. Clones were read by immunoSEQ multiplex PCR, and TCRdb kept only the in-frame ones, dropping some. Seen here are 350,000 to 550,000 clones, approximately 89% observed once, and the top ten hold 2.5% to 3%. The V call is TRBV9, the J call TRBJ2-1; 8 nucleotides line up with TRBD2. The specimen comprised peripheral blood, sampled in a trial of Ad26.COV2.S vaccine versus placebo. This TCR derives from a person between 18 and 59 years old who received the Ad26.COV2.S COVID-19 vaccine or a placebo. The CDR3, as DNA: TGTGCCAGCAGCGTAGGAGCGGGAGCGACCAATGAGCAGTTCTTC. It encodes CASSVGAGATNEQFF.